This T cell receptor beta chain was captured in a study of T cell responses to AZD1222 COVID-19 vaccine. The data were produced by immunoSEQ multiplex PCR, yet TCRdb's version contains in-frame clones alone and is incomplete. The sample yields 90,000 to 110,000 clones, 88% seen once. V gave up 6 bases and J gave up 4 bases, with 15 bases separating them. Germline CDR1 and CDR2: MDHEN and SYDVKM. This CDR3 has 14 residues. The chain uses TRBV28 and TRBJ1-2; D is unresolved. This material consisted of peripheral blood, taken on day 0 of AZD1222 vaccination. The clonotype comes from an adult in good health. The CDR3 spells CASSAQSYSYGYTF. CDR3 sequence (DNA): TGTGCCAGCAGCGCCCAGTCTTACAGCTATGGCTACACCTTC.